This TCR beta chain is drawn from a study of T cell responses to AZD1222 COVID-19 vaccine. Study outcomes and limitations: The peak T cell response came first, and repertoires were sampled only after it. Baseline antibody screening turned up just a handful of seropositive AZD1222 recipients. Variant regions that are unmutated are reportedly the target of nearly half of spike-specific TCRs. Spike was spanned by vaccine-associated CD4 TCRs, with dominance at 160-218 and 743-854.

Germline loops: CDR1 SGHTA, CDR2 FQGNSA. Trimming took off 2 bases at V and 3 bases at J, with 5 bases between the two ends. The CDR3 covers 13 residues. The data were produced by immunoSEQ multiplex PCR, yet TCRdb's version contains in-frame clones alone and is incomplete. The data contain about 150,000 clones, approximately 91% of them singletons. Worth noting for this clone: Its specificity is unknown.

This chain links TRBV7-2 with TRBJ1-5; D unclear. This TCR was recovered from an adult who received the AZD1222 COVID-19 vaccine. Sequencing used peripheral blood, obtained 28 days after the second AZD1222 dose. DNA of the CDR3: TGTGCCAGCAGCTTACGATACAATCAGCCCCAGCATTTT. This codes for CASSLRYNQPQHF. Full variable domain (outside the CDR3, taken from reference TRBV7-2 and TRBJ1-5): GAGVSQSPSNKVTEKGKDVELRCDPISGHTALYWYRQSLGQGLEFLIYFQGNSAPDKSGLPSDRFSAERTGGSVSTLTIQRTQQEDSAVYLCASSLRYNQPQHFGDGTRLSIL.